This entry describes one TCR beta chain. The target antigen is unknown. This sample is drawn from a study of shared clonotypes between healthy human individuals. Study findings and constraints: The study's rarefaction showed incomplete sorted-subset sequencing despite large depth. What naive subsets generally showed was a larger estimated richness than memory subsets showed.

Study donors comprised healthy, HIV-negative adults devoid of recent acute infection or vaccination. Naive CD4+ cells were CD45RA-selected; the remaining cells were memory. Some clones are missing from TCRdb's copy, which holds only in-frame ones; the method was immunoSEQ multiplex PCR. The sample lists around 1,100,000 clones, approximately 80% seen once, with 0.89% in the top ten. The source is a young man in good health. Some clones in this sample may be carry-over from other donors' samples. Material for sequencing was memory CD4+ T cells from PBMCs. This sample's subset: CD45RA-negative fraction.

Here the CDR3 reads CASSVGDGSYEQYF. CDR3 coding DNA: TGTGCCAGCAGCGTAGGGGACGGCTCCTACGAGCAGTACTTC. The chain employs TRBV9 and TRBJ2-7; D might be TRBD1 or TRBD2, each matching 5 bases. From germline, CDR1 is SGDLS and CDR2 YYNGEE. The CDR3 consists of 14 residues. V dropped 0 bases and J dropped 0 bases, with 7 bases sitting between them. Using reference TRBV9 and TRBJ2-7 for the parts outside the CDR3, the full variable domain is DSGVTQTPKHLITATGQRVTLRCSPRSGDLSVYWYQQSLDQGLQFLIQYYNGEERAKGNILERFSAQQFPDLHSELNLSSLELGDSALYFCASSVGDGSYEQYFGPGTRLTVT.